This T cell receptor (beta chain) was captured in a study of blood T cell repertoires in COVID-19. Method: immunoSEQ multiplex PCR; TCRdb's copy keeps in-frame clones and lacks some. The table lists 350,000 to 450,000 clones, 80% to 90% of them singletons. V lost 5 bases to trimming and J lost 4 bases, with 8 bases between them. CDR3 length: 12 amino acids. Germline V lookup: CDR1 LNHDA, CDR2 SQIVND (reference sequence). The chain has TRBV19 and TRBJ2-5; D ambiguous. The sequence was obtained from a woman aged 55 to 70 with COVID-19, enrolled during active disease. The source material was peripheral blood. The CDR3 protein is CASSEASETQYF. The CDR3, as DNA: TGTGCCAGTAGTGAGGCTTCAGAGACCCAGTACTTC.